In this sample, the clone carrying this TCR beta chain turned up a few times. Its antigen is not identified. The method was immunoSEQ multiplex PCR; TCRdb's version includes in-frame clones alone and lacks a portion of them. The profile covers about 80,000 clones, with around 93% appearing a single time and roughly 0.66% taken by the ten largest. The sample originates from a study of graft-versus-host responses after intestinal transplantation. Turning to the study itself: Isolated intestinal, liver-intestinal, or multivisceral transplants were what recipients had. Induction with anti-thymocyte globulin, then tacrolimus and steroids for around three years, was given to all recipients.

Whole-study results and caveats: Early post-transplant HvG declines were associated with peak circulating GvH clone levels. Where graft-donor T cell macrochimerism was present, patients had high graft-versus-host to host-versus-graft clonal ratios in allografts.

Material: PBMCs, obtained 98 days after intestinal transplantation. The receptor's source is a human patient who received an intestinal transplant, so some T cells may come from the graft donor.

The CDR3 sequence: CASSLATGRGTYEQYF. Here the CDR3 DNA reads TGTGCCAGCAGCTTGGCTACCGGCAGGGGGACCTACGAGCAGTACTTC. The V call is TRBV5-6, the J call TRBJ2-7; 7 positions match TRBD1. V gave up 0 bases and J gave up 2 bases; unmatched junction bases: 8. The germline gives CDR1 SGHDT, CDR2 YYEEEE. The CDR3 runs to 16 residues.